The rows below give T cell receptor beta chains drawn from one sample of a study of immune evolution from preneoplasia to lung adenocarcinoma. Clones were sequenced by immunoSEQ multiplex PCR, and TCRdb holds only the in-frame ones, with some missing. Of around 16,000 clones in the sample, 80% to 90% were seen once. The sample was FFPE invasive lung adenocarcinoma tissue. The receptors derive from a person aged 65-85 years with invasive lung adenocarcinoma. CDR3s include the opening cysteine and the closing phenylalanine or tryptophan. A D gene is named only where the DNA matches it firmly. Clone sizes are given selectively: once, few, many, or a class where the clone is expanded.

.	17	TRBD1	TRBJ1-1	TRBV5-5	CASSARRVDRGYTEAFF	TGTGCCAGCAGCGCGAGGAGAGTGGACAGGGGTTACACTGAAGCTTTCTTT
.	14	.	TRBJ2-3	TRBV5-5	CASSLQGSTDTQYF	TGTGCCAGCAGCTTACAGGGATCCACAGATACGCAGTATTTT
.	11	.	TRBJ2-1	TRBV28	CASGPTRGRFF	TGTGCCAGCGGACCCACGAGAGGGCGGTTCTTC
.	15	TRBD1	TRBJ2-7	TRBV28	CASSSGAGTGGEQYF	TGTGCCAGCAGTTCAGGGGCGGGGACAGGGGGCGAGCAGTACTTC
.	12	.	TRBJ2-7	TRBV29-1	CSVQRVGHEQYF	TGCAGCGTCCAGCGGGTCGGCCACGAGCAGTACTTC
.	13	.	TRBJ1-1	TRBV30	CAWSRGRNTEAFF	TGTGCCTGGAGCCGGGGTCGGAACACTGAAGCTTTCTTT
.	13	.	TRBJ1-1	TRBV11-2	CASSSGPSLTAFF	TGTGCCAGCAGCTCCGGACCCTCCCTTACGGCTTTCTTT
.	12	.	TRBJ2-1	TRBV7-3	CASIEGQWGQFF	TGTGCCAGCATTGAGGGTCAATGGGGGCAGTTCTTC
.	14	TRBD1	TRBJ1-1	TRBV19	CASKLGQGGTEAFF	TGTGCCAGTAAACTCGGACAGGGAGGCACTGAAGCTTTCTTT
.	16	.	TRBJ1-2	TRBV2	CASSEGPPRGRGGYTF	TGTGCCAGCAGTGAAGGCCCCCCCCGAGGAAGAGGGGGCTACACCTTC
.	15	.	TRBJ1-4	TRBV7-2	CASSRGEAANEKLFF	TGTGCCAGCAGCAGGGGGGAGGCCGCTAATGAAAAACTGTTTTTT
.	15	TRBD1	TRBJ2-3	TRBV30	CAWSGSGGVTDTQYF	TGTGCCTGGAGTGGGTCAGGGGGCGTCACAGATACGCAGTATTTT
.	12	.	TRBJ1-3	TRBV5-8	CASSLSGNTIYF	TGTGCCAGCAGCCTTTCTGGAAACACCATATATTTT
.	13	.	TRBJ2-2	TRBV10-1	CASSDHTTGELFF	TGCGCCAGCAGTGACCATACTACCGGGGAGCTGTTTTTT
.	14	TRBD1	TRBJ2-3	TRBV2	CASSLGTATDTQYF	TGTGCCAGCAGCCTTGGGACAGCCACAGATACGCAGTATTTT
.	14	.	TRBJ1-4	TRBV9	CASSVAERRAKLFF	TGTGCCAGCAGCGTAGCAGAGAGGCGAGCAAAACTGTTTTTT
.	17	TRBD1	TRBJ1-1	TRBV5-6	CASSEDRAKRMNTEAFF	TGTGCCAGCAGCGAGGACAGGGCTAAAAGGATGAACACTGAAGCTTTCTTT
.	12	TRBD1	TRBJ2-3	TRBV6-5	CASRTGSDTQYF	TGTGCCAGCAGGACAGGGTCAGATACGCAGTATTTT
few	11	.	TRBJ2-1	TRBV5-1	CASSFGFTQFF	TGCGCCAGCAGCTTCGGTTTTACGCAGTTCTTC
few	14	.	TRBJ2-7	TRBV30	CAWKARATSYEQYF	TGTGCCTGGAAGGCCCGGGCGACCTCCTACGAGCAGTACTTC
.	13	.	TRBJ2-7	TRBV30	CAWSVSPTYEQYF	TGTGCCTGGAGTGTCTCACCGACCTACGAGCAGTACTTC
few	13	.	TRBJ2-1	TRBV19	CASRGQTYNEQFF	TGTGCCAGTAGAGGACAGACCTACAATGAGCAGTTCTTC
.	18	.	TRBJ2-2	TRBV12-2	CASRLALPQPEGTGELFF	TGTGCAAGTCGCTTAGCCCTCCCACAGCCTGAGGGCACCGGGGAGCTGTTTTTT
.	13	.	TRBJ2-1	TRBV7-3	CASSLKPVDEQFF	TGTGCCAGCAGCTTAAAACCTGTCGATGAGCAGTTCTTC
.	14	.	TRBJ2-5	TRBV11-2	CASSFSGHQETQYF	TGTGCCAGCAGCTTCTCTGGGCACCAAGAGACCCAGTACTTC